Below, 28 T cell receptor beta chains from the same sample are listed, as sequenced in a study of cytotoxic CD8 clonotypes in ibrutinib-treated CLL. Assay used: immunoSEQ multiplex PCR; TCRdb lists only in-frame clones, some missing. The repertoire consists of approximately 150,000 clones, with more than 80% occurring once and the leading ten covering over 4.5%. The sequencing here drew on PBMCs, taken after 24 months of ibrutinib treatment. These receptors came from a human donor with chronic lymphocytic leukemia.

This chain uses TRBV4-2 with TRBJ2-1, with D hard to call. V lost 0 bases, J lost 0 bases, and 12 bases lay in between. This CDR3 is built from 17 residues. Germline V gene data show CDR1 as LGHNA and CDR2 as YNFKEQ. This CDR3 is CASSQDTIRGSYNEQFF. CDR3 sequence (DNA): TGTGCCAGCAGCCAAGATACGATCAGAGGCTCCTACAATGAGCAGTTCTTC.

This clone was observed a single time. This chain joins TRBV2 and TRBJ2-5, with a tentative D call TRBD1 (8 bases). There are 15 residues in the CDR3. V was pared by 6 bases and J by 2 bases, with 16 bases between. Germline CDR1 and CDR2: SNHLY and FYNNEI. The CDR3 region has the DNA TGTGCCAGCAGGGGGGACAGGACTAGGCAAGAGACCCAGTACTTC. Its translation: CASRGDRTRQETQYF. Together with reference TRBV2 and TRBJ2-5, the CDR3 gives the full variable domain: EPEVTQTPSHQVTQMGQEVILRCVPISNHLYFYWYRQILGQKVEFLVSFYNNEISEKSEIFDDQFSVERPDGSNFTLKIRSTKLEDSAMYFCASRGDRTRQETQYFGPGTRLLVL.

The J gene is TRBJ2-2, the V gene TRBV7-2; TRBD2 might be the D (5 bases). Germline V gives CDR1 SGHTA, CDR2 FQGNSA. The CDR3 sequence is 16 residues long. The V end was cut by 5 bases, the J end by 1 base, with 14 bases between. CDR3 protein: CASSGRGHLNTGELFF. The CDR3 DNA sequence: TGTGCCAGCAGCGGTCGAGGGCACTTGAACACCGGGGAGCTGTTTTTT.

This clone was detected once. The CDR3 sequence: CASSQMTGDYGYTF. The CDR3 coding sequence is TGTGCCAGCAGTCAAATGACAGGGGACTATGGCTACACCTTC. The V gene is TRBV7-9, the J gene TRBJ1-2; 8 positions match TRBD1. CDR3 length equals 14 residues. Germline V gene sequence: CDR1 SEHNR, CDR2 FQNEAQ (reference sequence). The V gene end was trimmed by 6 bases and the J gene end by 3 bases; junction bases not matched to a gene: 6.

This rearrangement joins TRBV15 to TRBJ2-2; D unresolved. The CDR3 loop spans 16 amino acids. V lost 4 bases to trimming and J lost 6 bases, with 18 bases between them. Germline assignment: CDR1 LNHNV and CDR2 YYDKDF (reference sequence). Here the CDR3 reads CATSNWGTPGAGELFF. The CDR3 bases are TGTGCCACCAGCAATTGGGGTACCCCTGGGGCCGGGGAGCTGTTTTTT.

The chain joins TRBV7-9 to TRBJ1-2; weak D call: TRBD1 (5 bases). V was trimmed by 5 bases and J by 2 bases, leaving 12 bases between them. From germline, CDR1 is SEHNR and CDR2 FQNEAQ (reference sequence). The CDR3 contains 14 residues. CDR3 sequence (DNA): TGTGCCAGCAGCCAACGACAGAGGAACTATGGCTACACCTTC. Protein: CASSQRQRNYGYTF.

The rearrangement uses TRBV19 and TRBJ2-3; 8 bases map to TRBD1. The CDR3 totals 15 residues. With V trimmed by 5 bases and J by 0 bases, 4 bases remained unmatched. The germline V gene has CDR1 LNHDA and CDR2 SQIVND (reference sequence). The CDR3: CASSEGTGSTDTQYF. The CDR3 DNA follows: TGTGCCAGTAGTGAGGGGACAGGTAGCACAGATACGCAGTATTTT.

The chain is built from TRBV28 and TRBJ1-2; D remains ambiguous. The CDR3 is made up of 16 amino acids. Germline CDR1 MDHEN, CDR2 SYDVKM. The V and J ends lost 0 bases and 2 bases respectively, with 13 bases between them. The CDR3 DNA reads TGTGCCAGCAGTTTATGGAATCCAAGGTTAAACTATGGCTACACCTTC. It codes for CASSLWNPRLNYGYTF.

This sequence joins TRBV5-1 and TRBJ2-3; no definite D call. The V gene's germline CDR1 is SGHRS and CDR2 YFSETQ. The V end lost 4 bases, the J end lost 5 bases, and 14 bases lay between the germline ends. The CDR3 sequence is 14 residues long. CDR3 bases: TGCGCCAGCAGCCGTTTGGGTGGCGGAGATACGCAGTATTTT. This sequence encodes CASSRLGGGDTQYF. Complete variable domain (other parts from reference TRBV5-1 and TRBJ2-3): KAGVTQTPRYLIKTRGQQVTLSCSPISGHRSVSWYQQTPGQGLQFLFEYFSETQRNKGNFPGRFSGRQFSNSRSEMNVSTLELGDSALYLCASSRLGGGDTQYFGPGTRLTVL.

The chain couples TRBV5-1 to TRBJ2-3; a weak D match, TRBD1 (7 bases). Germline V gene data show CDR1 as SGHRS and CDR2 as YFSETQ. The germline V and J ends were trimmed by 4 bases and 11 bases, with 20 bases remaining between them. The CDR3 extends over 14 amino acids. The chain's CDR3 is CASSPEPGGTLQYF. For the CDR3, the DNA is TGCGCCAGCAGCCCGGAACCAGGGGGGACCCTGCAGTATTTT.

The chain carries TRBV2 and TRBJ1-5; D possibly corresponds to TRBD1 (6 bases). The germline V and J ends were trimmed by 3 bases and 2 bases, with 11 bases remaining between them. This CDR3 spans 15 amino acids. Germline CDR1 reads SNHLY; CDR2 reads FYNNEI. CDR3 nucleotide sequence: TGTGCCAGCAGTGACACCAGGGGTGGCAATCAGCCCCAGCATTTT. It is translated as CASSDTRGGNQPQHF.

This clone was found once. This sequence joins TRBV5-4 and TRBJ1-1; the match to TRBD1 covers 10 bases. Germline V gene data show CDR1 as SGHNT and CDR2 as YYREEE (reference sequence). The CDR3 length is 15 residues. V trimming: 0 bases; J trimming: 5 bases; junction bases outside the gene matches: 4. CDR3 region: CASSLGQGARTEAFF. CDR3 coding DNA: TGTGCCAGCAGCTTGGGACAGGGGGCGCGAACTGAAGCTTTCTTT.

The genes are TRBV23-1 and TRBJ1-4, with TRBD1 matching over 9 bases. TRBV23-1 is filed as an ORF, its function uncertain. V lost 8 bases and J lost 8; bases outside the gene matches: 15. CDR3 length: 16 residues. CDR3 bases: TGCGCCAGCTGGCCGGACGCGGGACAGGGAAAAGAAAAACTGTTTTTT. Its translation: CASWPDAGQGKEKLFF.

This clone was seen a single time. V is TRBV2 and J is TRBJ1-4, with 7 bases fitting TRBD1. The CDR3 runs to 14 residues. The germline CDR1 and CDR2 sequences are SNHLY and FYNNEI. Trimming at V came to 5 bases and at J to 6 bases, leaving 6 bases not matched to a gene. In DNA, the CDR3 is TGTGCCAGCAGTATACAGGGGTCTGATGAAAAACTGTTTTTT. Its protein is CASSIQGSDEKLFF.

The gene calls are TRBV7-3 and TRBJ2-1, with 7 bases identical to TRBD2. This CDR3 is 14 amino acids long. V gave up 4 bases and J gave up 6 bases; unmatched junction bases: 6. The germline V gene encodes CDR1 SGHTA and CDR2 FQGTGA. CDR3 protein: CASSSTGGGNEQFF. The CDR3 nucleotides are TGTGCCAGCAGCTCGACGGGGGGAGGCAATGAGCAGTTCTTC.

This clone appeared once. The CDR3 loop is CASSLTGVNSPLHF. In DNA, the CDR3 is TGTGCCAGCAGCTTAACAGGGGTTAATTCACCCCTCCACTTT. This sequence joins TRBV7-3 and TRBJ1-6; weak D call: TRBD1 (5 bases). From germline, CDR1 is SGHTA and CDR2 FQGTGA. Trimming took off 0 bases at V and 6 bases at J, with 6 bases between the two ends. The CDR3 consists of 14 residues.

This clone was counted only a few times. The chain has TRBV11-1 and TRBJ1-2; 8 bases are a match to TRBD1. V shed 5 bases and J 2 bases; nucleotides not matched to a gene: 7. The CDR3 is made up of 15 amino acids. Germline lookup yields CDR1 SGHAT and CDR2 FQDESV (reference sequence). CDR3 in amino acids: CASSPTGGPNYGYTF. The CDR3 DNA reads as TGTGCCAGCAGCCCAACAGGGGGACCCAACTATGGCTACACCTTC.

The chain has TRBV5-1 and TRBJ2-3; maybe TRBD2 (5 bases). From germline, CDR1 is SGHRS and CDR2 YFSETQ. Trimming removed 2 bases at V and 5 bases at J, with 9 bases between. This CDR3 spans 13 amino acids. DNA for the CDR3: TGCGCCAGCAGCTTCTCTAGCCGAGATACGCAGTATTTT. This gives the protein CASSFSSRDTQYF.

This rearrangement joins TRBV18 to TRBJ2-3, with 7 bases identical to TRBD2. Germline trimming cut 3 bases from V and 4 bases from J; bases unmatched to any gene: 4. Germline values: CDR1 KGHSH, CDR2 LQKENI. There are 14 residues in the CDR3. The CDR3 here is CASSPGLEADTQYF. The CDR3, as DNA: TGTGCCAGCTCACCCGGACTAGAAGCAGATACGCAGTATTTT.

The DNA for the CDR3 is TGTGCCAGCAGCTTTGAACCAGAGACCCAGTACTTC. As protein: CASSFEPETQYF. The V gene is TRBV7-9, the J gene TRBJ2-5, with D hard to call. The CDR3 spans 12 residues. The V end was cut by 3 bases, the J end by 4 bases, with 6 bases between. CDR1 is SEHNR, CDR2 FQNEAQ, per germline (reference sequence).

The rearrangement links TRBV28 to TRBJ1-5; 7 bases align to TRBD1. The germline gives CDR1 MDHEN, CDR2 SYDVKM. This CDR3 has 14 amino acids. J gave up 4 bases and V 5 bases, and 5 bases lay outside the gene matches. CDR3 amino acids: CASSEDRRNQPQHF. As DNA, the CDR3 is TGTGCCAGCAGTGAGGACAGGAGGAATCAGCCCCAGCATTTT. The complete variable domain, with remaining parts taken from reference TRBV28 and TRBJ1-5, reads DVKVTQSSRYLVKRTGEKVFLECVQDMDHENMFWYRQDPGLGLRLIYFSYDVKMKEKGDIPEGYSVSREKKERFSLILESASTNQTSMYLCASSEDRRNQPQHFGDGTRLSIL.

The CDR3: CASRPQGAGEQYF. In DNA, the CDR3 is TGTGCCAGCCGACCCCAGGGGGCAGGCGAGCAGTACTTC. The rearrangement links TRBV18 to TRBJ2-7, with 8 bases aligning to TRBD1. This CDR3 spans 13 amino acids. CDR1 KGHSH and CDR2 LQKENI come from the germline V gene. Losses at the gene ends were 8 bases for V and 6 bases for J; bases not matched to a gene: 9.

There are a few counts of this clone. V usage is TRBV28 and J usage is TRBJ2-7, with TRBD2 matching over 7 bases. Per germline, CDR1 MDHEN and CDR2 SYDVKM. The CDR3 loop spans 12 amino acids. The trim removed 11 bases at V and 1 base at J, leaving 5 bases unmatched. Here the CDR3 DNA reads TGTGCCTCTTGGGGAGGGTCCTACGAGCAGTACTTC. Its translation: CASWGGSYEQYF.

J is TRBJ1-1 and V is TRBV27; D is unresolved. The CDR3 runs to 11 residues. Trimming removed 8 bases from V and 5 bases from J, with 9 bases in between. From germline, CDR1 is MNHEY and CDR2 SMNVEV (reference sequence). CDR3: CASGGWTEAFF. Written as DNA, the CDR3 is TGTGCCAGCGGCGGGTGGACTGAAGCTTTCTTT.

The chain employs TRBV11-2 and TRBJ2-7, with D possibly being TRBD1 (6 bases). CDR1 and CDR2 (germline): SGHAT, FQNNGV. There are 13 residues in the CDR3. Trimming took 5 bases from V and 6 from J, leaving 14 bases between them. The CDR3 sequence: CASSLSRGGEQYF. In DNA, the CDR3 is TGTGCCAGCAGCCTGAGCAGGGGTGGCGAGCAGTACTTC.

The J gene is TRBJ2-5, the V gene TRBV5-1; 11 bases map to TRBD2. CDR1 is SGHRS, CDR2 YFSETQ, per germline. The CDR3 extends over 16 amino acids. J lost 7 bases, V lost 4 bases, and 12 bases had no gene match. DNA for the CDR3: TGCGCCAGCAGCGGGATTAGCGGGGGGGCCGTCAGGACCCAGTACTTC. As protein: CASSGISGGAVRTQYF.

The V gene is TRBV27, the J gene TRBJ2-1; D remains ambiguous. The CDR3 loop spans 12 amino acids. V lost 1 base and J 7 bases, leaving 5 bases between the germline ends. In germline, CDR1 is MNHEY, CDR2 SMNVEV (reference sequence). The CDR3, as DNA: TGTGCCAGCAGTTTATGGTTGAATGAGCAGTTCTTC. Its protein is CASSLWLNEQFF.

The chain is built from TRBV4-2 and TRBJ2-7; TRBD1 or TRBD2 may be the D gene (5 bases each). Germline V lookup: CDR1 LGHNA, CDR2 YNFKEQ. Trimming cost V 5 bases and J 3 bases, with 14 bases left between them. This CDR3 comprises 14 residues. This chain's CDR3 is CASSSRKGSYEQYF. CDR3 in DNA: TGTGCCAGCAGCTCACGCAAGGGGAGCTACGAGCAGTACTTC.